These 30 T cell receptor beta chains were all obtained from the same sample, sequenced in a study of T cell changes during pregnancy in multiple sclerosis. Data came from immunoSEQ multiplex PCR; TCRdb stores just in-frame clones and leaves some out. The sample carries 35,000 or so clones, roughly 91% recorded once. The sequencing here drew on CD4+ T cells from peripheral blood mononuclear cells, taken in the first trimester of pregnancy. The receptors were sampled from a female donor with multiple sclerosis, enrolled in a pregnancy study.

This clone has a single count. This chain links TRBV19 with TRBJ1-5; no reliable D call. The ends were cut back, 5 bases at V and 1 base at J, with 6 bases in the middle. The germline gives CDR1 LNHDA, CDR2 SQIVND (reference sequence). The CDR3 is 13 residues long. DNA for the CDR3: TGTGCCAGTAGTTTAATAAGCAATCAGCCCCAGCATTTT. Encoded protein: CASSLISNQPQHF. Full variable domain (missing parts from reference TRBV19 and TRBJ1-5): DGGITQSPKYLFRKEGQNVTLSCEQNLNHDAMYWYRQDPGQGLRLIYYSQIVNDFQKGDIAEGYSVSREKKESFPLTVTSAQKNPTAFYLCASSLISNQPQHFGDGTRLSIL.

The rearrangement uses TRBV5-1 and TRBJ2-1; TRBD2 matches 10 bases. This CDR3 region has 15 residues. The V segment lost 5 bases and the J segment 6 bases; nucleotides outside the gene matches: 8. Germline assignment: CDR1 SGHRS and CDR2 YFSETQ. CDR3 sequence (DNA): TGCGCCAGCAGTATAAGCGGGGGGGACTCCAATGAGCAGTTCTTC. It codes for CASSISGGDSNEQFF. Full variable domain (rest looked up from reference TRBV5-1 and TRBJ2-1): KAGVTQTPRYLIKTRGQQVTLSCSPISGHRSVSWYQQTPGQGLQFLFEYFSETQRNKGNFPGRFSGRQFSNSRSEMNVSTLELGDSALYLCASSISGGDSNEQFFGPGTRLTVL.

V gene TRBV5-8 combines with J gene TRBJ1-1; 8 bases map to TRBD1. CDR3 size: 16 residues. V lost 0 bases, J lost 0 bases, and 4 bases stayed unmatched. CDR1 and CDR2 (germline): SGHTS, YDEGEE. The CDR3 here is CASSLVAGGMNTEAFF. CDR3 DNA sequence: TGTGCCAGCAGCTTGGTTGCAGGGGGCATGAACACTGAAGCTTTCTTT.

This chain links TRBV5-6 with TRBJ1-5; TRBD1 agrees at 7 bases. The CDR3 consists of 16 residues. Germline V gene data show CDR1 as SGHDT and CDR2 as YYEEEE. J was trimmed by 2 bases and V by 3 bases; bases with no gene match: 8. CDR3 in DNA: TGTGCCAGCAGCTCAAAAGGGGGCCGTGGCAATCAGCCCCAGCATTTT. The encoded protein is CASSSKGGRGNQPQHF.

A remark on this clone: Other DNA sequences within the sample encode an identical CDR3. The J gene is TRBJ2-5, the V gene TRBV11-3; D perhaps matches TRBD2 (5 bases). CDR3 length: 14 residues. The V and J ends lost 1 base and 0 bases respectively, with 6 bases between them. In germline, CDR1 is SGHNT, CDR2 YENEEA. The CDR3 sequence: CASSLGGNQETQYF. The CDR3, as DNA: TGTGCCAGCAGCTTAGGAGGGAACCAAGAGACCCAGTACTTC.

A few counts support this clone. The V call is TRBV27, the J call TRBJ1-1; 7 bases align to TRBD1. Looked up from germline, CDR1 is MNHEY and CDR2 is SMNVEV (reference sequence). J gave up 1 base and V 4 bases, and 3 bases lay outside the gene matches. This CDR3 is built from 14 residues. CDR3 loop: CASSSGGGNTEAFF. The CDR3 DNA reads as TGTGCCAGCAGTTCAGGGGGAGGGAACACTGAAGCTTTCTTT.

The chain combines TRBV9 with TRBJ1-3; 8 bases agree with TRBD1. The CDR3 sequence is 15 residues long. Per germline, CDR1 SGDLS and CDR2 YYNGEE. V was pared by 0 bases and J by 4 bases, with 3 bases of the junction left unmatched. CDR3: CASSVAGQGGNTIYF. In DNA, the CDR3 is TGTGCCAGCAGCGTAGCAGGACAGGGCGGAAACACCATATATTTT.

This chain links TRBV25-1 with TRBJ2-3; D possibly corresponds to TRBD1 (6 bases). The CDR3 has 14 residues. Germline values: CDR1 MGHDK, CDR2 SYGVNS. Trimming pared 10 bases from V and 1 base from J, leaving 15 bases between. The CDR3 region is CAIGDIVGTDTQYF. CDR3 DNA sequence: TGTGCCATCGGGGACATAGTTGGCACAGATACGCAGTATTTT.

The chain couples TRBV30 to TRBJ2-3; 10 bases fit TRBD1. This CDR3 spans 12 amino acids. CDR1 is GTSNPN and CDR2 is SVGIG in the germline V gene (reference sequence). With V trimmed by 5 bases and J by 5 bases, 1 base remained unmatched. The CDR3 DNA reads TGTGCCTGGGACAGGGGGCAAGATACGCAGTATTTT. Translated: CAWDRGQDTQYF.

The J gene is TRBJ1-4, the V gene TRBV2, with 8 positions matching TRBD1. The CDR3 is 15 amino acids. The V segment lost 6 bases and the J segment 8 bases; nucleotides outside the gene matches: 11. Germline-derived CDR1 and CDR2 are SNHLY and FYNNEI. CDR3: CASSVNRGVGEKLFF. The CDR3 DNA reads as TGTGCCAGCAGCGTTAACAGGGGGGTCGGGGAAAAACTGTTTTTT.

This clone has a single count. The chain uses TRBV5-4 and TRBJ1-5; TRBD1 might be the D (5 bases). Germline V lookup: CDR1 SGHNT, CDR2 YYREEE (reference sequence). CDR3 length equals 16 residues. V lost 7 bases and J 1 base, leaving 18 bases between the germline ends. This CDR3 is CASLPQGSYSNQPQHF. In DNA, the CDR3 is TGTGCCAGCTTACCTCAGGGATCCTACAGCAATCAGCCCCAGCATTTT. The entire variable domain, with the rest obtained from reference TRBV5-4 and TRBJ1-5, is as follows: ETGVTQSPTHLIKTRGQQVTLRCSSQSGHNTVSWYQQALGQGPQFIFQYYREEENGRGNFPPRFSGLQFPNYSSELNVNALELDDSALYLCASLPQGSYSNQPQHFGDGTRLSIL.

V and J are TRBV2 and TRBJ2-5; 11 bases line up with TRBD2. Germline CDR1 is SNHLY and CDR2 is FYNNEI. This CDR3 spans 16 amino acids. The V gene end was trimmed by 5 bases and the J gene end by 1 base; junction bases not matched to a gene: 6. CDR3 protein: CASSLTLAGGQETQYF. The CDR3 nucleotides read TGTGCCAGCAGTTTAACCCTAGCGGGGGGCCAAGAGACCCAGTACTTC.

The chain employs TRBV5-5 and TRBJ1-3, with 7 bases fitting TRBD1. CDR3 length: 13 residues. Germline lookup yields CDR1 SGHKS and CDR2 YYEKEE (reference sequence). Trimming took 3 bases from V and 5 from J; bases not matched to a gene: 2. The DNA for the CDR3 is TGTGCCAGCAGCTGGGACAGTAGAAACACCATATATTTT. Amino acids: CASSWDSRNTIYF.

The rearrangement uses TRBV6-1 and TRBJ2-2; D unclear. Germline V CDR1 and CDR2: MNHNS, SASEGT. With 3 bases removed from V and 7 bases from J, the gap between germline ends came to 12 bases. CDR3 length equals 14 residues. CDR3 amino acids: CASSDLSGIGELFF. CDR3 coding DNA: TGTGCCAGCAGTGATCTGTCAGGAATCGGGGAGCTGTTTTTT.

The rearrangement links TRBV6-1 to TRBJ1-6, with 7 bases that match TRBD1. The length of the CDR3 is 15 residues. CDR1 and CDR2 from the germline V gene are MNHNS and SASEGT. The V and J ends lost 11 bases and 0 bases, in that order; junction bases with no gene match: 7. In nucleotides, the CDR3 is TGTGCCTTTCGGACAGGAACCTCCTATAATTCACCCCTCCACTTT. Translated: CAFRTGTSYNSPLHF.

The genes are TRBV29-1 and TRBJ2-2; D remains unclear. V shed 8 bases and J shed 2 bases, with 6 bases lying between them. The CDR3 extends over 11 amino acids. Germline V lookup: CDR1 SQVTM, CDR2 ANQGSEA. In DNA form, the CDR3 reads TGCAGCATTAGAAACACCGGGGAGCTGTTTTTT. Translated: CSIRNTGELFF.

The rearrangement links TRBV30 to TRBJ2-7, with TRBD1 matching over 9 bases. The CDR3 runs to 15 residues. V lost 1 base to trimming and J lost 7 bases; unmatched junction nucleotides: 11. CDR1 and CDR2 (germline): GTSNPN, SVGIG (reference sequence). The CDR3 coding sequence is TGTGCCTGGAGTGCCGCGGGACAGGGAAAACGGGAGCAGTACTTC. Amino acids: CAWSAAGQGKREQYF.

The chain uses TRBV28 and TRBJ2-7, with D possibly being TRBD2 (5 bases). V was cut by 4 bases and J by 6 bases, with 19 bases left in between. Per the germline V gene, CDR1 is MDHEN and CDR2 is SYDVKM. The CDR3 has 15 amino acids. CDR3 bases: TGTGCCAGCAGTTCGGGTCGAGGGCCCCGAGGCGAGCAGTACTTC. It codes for CASSSGRGPRGEQYF.

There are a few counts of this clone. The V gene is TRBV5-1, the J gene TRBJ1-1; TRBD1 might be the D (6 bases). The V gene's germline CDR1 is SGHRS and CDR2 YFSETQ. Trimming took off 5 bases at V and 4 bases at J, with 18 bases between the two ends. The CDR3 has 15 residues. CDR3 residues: CASSDLPGVGTEAFF. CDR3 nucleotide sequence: TGCGCCAGCAGTGACCTGCCAGGGGTTGGCACTGAAGCTTTCTTT.

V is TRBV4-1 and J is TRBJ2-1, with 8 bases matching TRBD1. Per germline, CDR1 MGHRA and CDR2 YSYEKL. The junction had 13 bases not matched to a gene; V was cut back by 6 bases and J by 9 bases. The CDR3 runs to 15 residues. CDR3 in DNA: TGCGCCAGCAGTAATGCGGGACAGGCATCCCTTGAGCAGTTCTTC. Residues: CASSNAGQASLEQFF.

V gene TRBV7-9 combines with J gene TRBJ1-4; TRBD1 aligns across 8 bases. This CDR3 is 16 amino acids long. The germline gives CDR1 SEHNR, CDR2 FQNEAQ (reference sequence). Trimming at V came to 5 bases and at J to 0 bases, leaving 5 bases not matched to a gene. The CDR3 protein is CASSQDRATTNEKLFF. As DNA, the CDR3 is TGTGCCAGCAGCCAGGACAGGGCGACAACTAATGAAAAACTGTTTTTT.

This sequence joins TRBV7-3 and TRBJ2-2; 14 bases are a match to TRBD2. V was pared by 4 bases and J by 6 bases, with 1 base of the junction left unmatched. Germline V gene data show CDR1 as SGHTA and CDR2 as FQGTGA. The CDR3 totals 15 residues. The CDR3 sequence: CASSSGLAGAGELFF. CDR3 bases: TGTGCCAGCAGCTCGGGACTAGCGGGGGCCGGGGAGCTGTTTTTT.

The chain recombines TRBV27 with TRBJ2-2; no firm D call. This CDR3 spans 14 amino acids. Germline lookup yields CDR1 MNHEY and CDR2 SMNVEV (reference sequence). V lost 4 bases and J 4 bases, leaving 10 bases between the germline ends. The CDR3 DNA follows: TGTGCCAGCAGTTCAGGTAGATTCACCGGGGAGCTGTTTTTT. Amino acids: CASSSGRFTGELFF.

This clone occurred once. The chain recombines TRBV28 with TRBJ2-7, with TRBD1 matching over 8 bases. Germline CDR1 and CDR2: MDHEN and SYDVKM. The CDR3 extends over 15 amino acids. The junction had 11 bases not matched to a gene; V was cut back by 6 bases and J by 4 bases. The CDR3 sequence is CASRVGQGARYEQYF. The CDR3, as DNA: TGTGCCAGCAGGGTGGGGCAGGGGGCTCGGTACGAGCAGTACTTC.

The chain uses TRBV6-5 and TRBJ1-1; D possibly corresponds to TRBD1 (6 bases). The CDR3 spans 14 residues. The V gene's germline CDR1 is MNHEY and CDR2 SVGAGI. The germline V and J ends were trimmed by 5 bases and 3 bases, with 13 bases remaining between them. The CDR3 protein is CASSPMTGYTEAFF. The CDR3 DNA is TGTGCCAGCAGTCCAATGACAGGCTACACTGAAGCTTTCTTT.

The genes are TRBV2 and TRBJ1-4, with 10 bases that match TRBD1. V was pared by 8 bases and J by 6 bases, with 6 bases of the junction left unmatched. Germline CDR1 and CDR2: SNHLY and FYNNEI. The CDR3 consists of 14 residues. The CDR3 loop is CASDPGQGYEKLFF. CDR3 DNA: TGTGCCAGCGACCCGGGACAGGGGTATGAAAAACTGTTTTTT.

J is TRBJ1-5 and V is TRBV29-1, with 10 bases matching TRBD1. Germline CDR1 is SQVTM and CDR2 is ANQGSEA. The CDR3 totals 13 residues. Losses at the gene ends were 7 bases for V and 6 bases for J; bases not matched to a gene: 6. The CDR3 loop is CSARQGAGQPQHF. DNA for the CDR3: TGCAGCGCCCGACAGGGGGCCGGTCAGCCCCAGCATTTT.

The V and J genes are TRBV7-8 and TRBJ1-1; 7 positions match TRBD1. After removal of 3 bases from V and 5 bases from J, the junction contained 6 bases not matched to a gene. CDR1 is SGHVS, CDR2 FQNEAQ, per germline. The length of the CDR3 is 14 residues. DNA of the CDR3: TGTGCCAGCAGCTTCGGGACAGAGGCAACTGAAGCTTTCTTT. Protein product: CASSFGTEATEAFF. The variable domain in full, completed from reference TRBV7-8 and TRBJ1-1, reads GAGVSQSPRYKVAKRGQDVALRCDPISGHVSLFWYQQALGQGPEFLTYFQNEAQLDKSGLPSDRFFAERPEGSVSTLKIQRTQQEDSAVYLCASSFGTEATEAFFGQGTRLTVV.

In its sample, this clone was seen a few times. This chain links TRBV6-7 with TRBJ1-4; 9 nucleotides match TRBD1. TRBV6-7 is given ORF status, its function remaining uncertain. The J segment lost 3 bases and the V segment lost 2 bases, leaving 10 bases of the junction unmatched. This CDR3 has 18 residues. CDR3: CASSYPRTGALPNEKLFF. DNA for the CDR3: TGTGCCAGCAGTTACCCAAGGACAGGGGCCTTGCCTAATGAAAAACTGTTTTTT.

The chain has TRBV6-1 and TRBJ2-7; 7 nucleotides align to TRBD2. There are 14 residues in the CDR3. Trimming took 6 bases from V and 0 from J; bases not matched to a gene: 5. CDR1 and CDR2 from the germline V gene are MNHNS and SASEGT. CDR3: CASRRLAPSYEQYF. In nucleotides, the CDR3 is TGTGCCAGCAGACGACTAGCCCCCTCCTACGAGCAGTACTTC.